This TCR beta chain was sequenced for a study of cytomegalovirus exposure and HLA in healthy donors (TCRdb year 2017). With regard to the full study: According to an earlier analysis of a few hundred of the donors, about 179 million T cells yielded roughly 100 million unique TCR beta sequences and approximately 280 Gb of sequence data. All discovery cohort repertoires had been generated using a single sequencing platform. Typing coverage varied by locus: roughly 620-640 donors for A, B, C, DRB1 and DQB1; roughly 520 for DQA1; some 610 for DPA1; roughly 450 for DPB1. Both class I and class II loci were covered by HLA typing, at four-digit resolution. The genetic ancestry cluster associated with self-reported Caucasian donors included about 84% of the 398 genotyped donors. Alongside the repertoire data, information on donor age, sex, ethnicity and CMV serostatus was compiled. A later analysis re-examined previously published TCR beta repertoires from 600 to 700 donors and added high-resolution HLA genotyping to investigate patterns of TCR occurrence. Genome-wide SNP genotypes for about 65% of the roughly 670 donors were used in a later genetic analysis, which treated that subset as a discovery cohort. Along with the approximately 600-subject first cohort, a separate validation cohort of more than 90 different subjects was used. The study profiled the T cell repertoires of 500 to 800 subjects by immunosequencing and related them to cytomegalovirus serostatus. To predict cytomegalovirus infection status, the study combined high-throughput TCR immunosequencing, statistical association of individual TCRs with disease status, and machine learning. The study aimed to test whether cataloging public T cell receptors could reveal signatures of past pathogen exposure. An early release that covered 640 HLA-typed donors contained approximately 300 gigabases of sequencing data and 75 million to 100 million unique TCR sequences. Rather than using new phenotypic data, the later analysis identified candidate immune exposures from TCR beta sequences and from how often those sequences occurred across donors. Because of strong linkage in the cohort, five DR-DQ haplotypes were treated as single units for association and clustering. Across around 400 genotyped donors of the cohort, an average of roughly 250,000 unique TCR beta nucleotide sequences per donor were sequenced, and around 20% of those sequences were non-productive. To decide whether each TCR beta V gene segment behaved as functional or pseudogenic, an earlier analysis of fewer than 750 of the donors relied on high-throughput TCR beta sequencing.

Points the paper makes about the study in general: A few of the identified cytomegalovirus-associated TCR beta chains were confirmed in vitro to be specific for cytomegalovirus antigens. The authors suggested that the approach could potentially be extended to other disease states and immunological phenotypes. In a later genetic analysis, fewer N-insertions in productive TCRs were reported among donors in an Asian-associated ancestry cluster than the approximately 710-donor mean. In both the original and validation cohorts, the classifier was reported to diagnose cytomegalovirus status with high specificity and sensitivity. In a later analysis, HLA-associated TCR beta chains were found to be more clonally expanded and to have lower generation probabilities than equally common non-associated chains. V-gene and J-gene trimming of TCR beta chains was associated with a missense DCLRE1C variant in a later genetic analysis, and the association was replicated in an independent cohort. A cluster of highly shared sequence variants was judged likely to represent a technical artifact of the sequencing pipeline. CMV serostatus was the only immune exposure information available for the cohort. Some IMGT-functional V segments, including TRBV6-2 and TRBV6-3, could not be told apart with the 87-base-pair reads, so those segments were excluded. A further reported finding was that TCR beta sequences accurately predicted the HLA-A and HLA-B alleles for most subjects in the first cohort. Only TCR beta chains were sequenced in this cohort, and the absence of alpha or paired-chain data limited detectable features. According to a later analysis, TCR association rates differed among HLA loci, with DRB1 alleles showing the most associated TCRs and HLA-C alleles showing the fewest. Across donors, most TCR sequences were observed very rarely, whereas some public TCRs were present in many individuals. In an earlier analysis of some 500 of the donors, most TCR beta V segments appeared in productive rearrangements about 87% or about 30% of the time, broadly matching IMGT annotations. When HLA alleles, especially DR and DQ, strongly co-occurred, TCR associations were difficult to assign to individual alleles. Because HLA typing was missing for some donors at each locus, association tests included only the typed subset. Linkage disequilibrium might explain the correlated functional status among segregating V segments, but an unknown experimental factor could not be excluded. In a later analysis, around 17,000 TCR beta sequences were associated with specific HLA alleles at a false discovery rate of 0.05. The presence/absence analyses assumed that sequencing depth was roughly uniform across donors, and that assumption may not be true. In a later analysis, most CMV-associated TCR beta chains were found to appear HLA-restricted, with HLA associations seemingly driven largely by CMV exposure. The earlier analysis of about 600 of the donors excluded 15 to 20 rarely observed V segments, including chromosome 9 orphons, because counts were too low. In the study, roughly 160 TCR beta chains were listed as associated with cytomegalovirus. According to a later analysis, parvovirus B19, influenza, CMV and Epstein-Barr virus appeared linked to several top co-occurrence clusters.

The cohort was made up of approximately 670 healthy bone marrow donors. At the time of sampling, every cohort member was nominally healthy, though immune exposures that went unrecorded were likely present. The donor was CMV seronegative and belonged to the group of 350 to 400 seronegative cohort members. Each donor provided a peripheral blood sample, and peripheral blood mononuclear cells were used for TCR beta sequencing. Genomic DNA extraction from the blood cell samples was performed with the Qiagen DNeasy Blood Extraction Kit. With respect to this clone: No cognate antigen has been identified for it. It has no much larger one-base neighbor in the sample; base qualities were not kept.

CDR1 MNHEY and CDR2 SMNVEV were looked up in the germline V gene (reference sequence). Unmatched junction bases come to 7, with V trimmed by 4 bases and J by 3 bases. There are 16 amino acids in the CDR3, from cysteine to phenylalanine inclusive. This entry keeps only the CDR3 DNA: 48 bases, framed from base 1. Receptor libraries were prepared by the immunoSEQ multiplex PCR assay. For the multiplex PCR, a mixture combining 60 forward primers for TCR Vbeta segments and 13 reverse primers for TCR Jbeta segments was used. A multiplex PCR assay on genomic DNA amplified the CDR3 region of rearranged TCR beta genes. Amplified TCR beta libraries were sequenced as 87-base-pair reads on the Illumina HiSeq System. Under the source paper's analysis protocol: A later analysis tallied around 82 million unique TCR beta chains across the approximately 670 repertoires, and roughly 11 million of those chains were shared by two or more donors. A nearest-neighbor algorithm error-corrected the raw reads and collapsed the reads into unique sequences, merging closely related sequences to remove PCR and sequencing errors. Alignment of CDR3 sequences to IMGT reference sequences was used to assign V, D and J gene segments. Each retained sequence needed at least a six-nucleotide match to both a V gene segment and a J gene segment. A rearrangement was called productive if the CDR3 had no stop codons and remained in frame with V and J, and every other rearrangement was called non-productive. CDR3 was defined by IMGT convention, running from the second conserved V-encoded cysteine to the conserved J-encoded phenylalanine. The earlier analysis of some 540 of the donors excluded any sequence lacking an unambiguous match to a single V gene segment. An earlier analysis of 587 of the donors classified V segments as functional when productive rearrangements were above 56.7% and as segregating when the standard deviation between donors was above 5%. A statistical classification framework was built to diagnose cytomegalovirus status from the catalog of TCR beta chain sequences. A later analysis assigned V and J genes by comparing TCR nucleotide sequences with IMGT/GENE-DB human TR gene sequences. A later analysis assigned CDR3 sequences and most-parsimonious VDJ recombination scenarios with the TCRdist pipeline. A later analysis defined each TCR beta chain by its CDR3 amino acid sequence plus V-gene family, and excluded reads lacking a unique V-gene family. To address suspected cross-contamination and a sequencing artifact, a later analysis removed a few hundred highly shared, low-generation-probability nucleotide sequences. For each public chain, a later analysis derived a clonal expansion index from normalized ranks of inferred template counts within each repertoire. In a later analysis, generation probabilities were computed with a VDJ recombination model fitted to out-of-frame rearrangements, and the resulting probabilities were checked against IGoR. Hypergeometric tests were used in a later analysis to score TCR-TCR, TCR-HLA and TCR-CMV co-occurrence, with a repertoire-size bias correction applied to the TCR pairs. A later analysis estimated false discovery rates by permuting HLA or CMV assignments 20 times. A later analysis grouped co-occurring TCRs with DBSCAN, adding TCRdist sequence similarity when clustering within HLA-allele-positive subsets. Repertoires with fewer than 30,000 or more than 120,000 public chains were left out of co-occurrence clustering, as were about five repertoires with anomalous nucleotide sharing. TCRdb mirrors the immuneACCESS table, restricted to in-frame sequences. Some clones are absent from its copies; in checked studies, under half trace to an unresolved V gene, and the reason for the others is unknown. V, J and clone size reflect that table, while D and trimming were determined from the DNA. This sample comprises fewer than 250,000 clones, 70% to 85% of them detected only once. The top ten constitute 3.8% of the sample.

The clonotype originates from a male donor in good health and CMV-seronegative. The V gene is TRBV27 and the J gene is TRBJ2-1, and 9 junction bases match TRBD2. The sequencing input was PBMCs. The nucleotides are TGTGCCAGCAGTTCGTCTAGCGGGAACGGCTACAATGAGCAGTTCTTC. This yields the protein CASSSSSGNGYNEQFF.